Included here is one T cell receptor (beta chain) sequence, with context. The data belong to a study of blood T cell repertoires in COVID-19. The overall study: The United States, Italy and Spain supplied acute and convalescent COVID-19 samples.

Germline V gives CDR1 SGHNT, CDR2 YYREEE (reference sequence). V shed 4 bases, J shed 5 bases, and the junction held 10 bases outside the gene matches. This CDR3 contains 15 residues. The assay was immunoSEQ multiplex PCR, and TCRdb's table has in-frame clones only and misses some. This sample yields roughly 250,000 clones, of which 80% to 90% are seen a single time; around 0.8% belongs to the top ten. The V call is TRBV5-4, the J call TRBJ1-1, with TRBD1 identical over 8 bases. The sequenced material came from peripheral blood. The receptor comes from a man aged 25 to 40 with acute or convalescent COVID-19. The chain's CDR3 is CASSRIDRGGTEAFF. CDR3 nucleotides: TGTGCCAGCAGCCGGATCGACAGGGGTGGAACTGAAGCTTTCTTT.